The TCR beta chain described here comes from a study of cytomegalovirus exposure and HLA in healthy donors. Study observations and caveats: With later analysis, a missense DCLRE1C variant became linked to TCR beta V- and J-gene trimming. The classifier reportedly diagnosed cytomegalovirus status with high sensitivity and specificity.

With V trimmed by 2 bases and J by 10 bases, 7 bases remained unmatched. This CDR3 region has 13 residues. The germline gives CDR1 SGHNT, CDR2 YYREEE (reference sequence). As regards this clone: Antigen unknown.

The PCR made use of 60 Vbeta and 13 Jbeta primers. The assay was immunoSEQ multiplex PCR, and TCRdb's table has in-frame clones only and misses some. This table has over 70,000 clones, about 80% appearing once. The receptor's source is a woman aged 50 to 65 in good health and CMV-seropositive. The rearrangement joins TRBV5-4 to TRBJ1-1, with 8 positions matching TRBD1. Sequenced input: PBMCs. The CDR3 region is CASSFGQGVVAFF. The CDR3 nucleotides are TGTGCCAGCAGCTTTGGACAGGGAGTTGTAGCTTTCTTT.